The sequence of this T cell receptor (beta chain) was determined in a study of blood T cell repertoires in COVID-19. Overall study: Acute-phase and convalescent COVID-19 samples originated in the United States, Italy and Spain.

With V trimmed by 2 bases and J by 6 bases, 6 bases remained unmatched. Germline loops: CDR1 MNHEY, CDR2 SVGAGI. The CDR3 loop spans 16 amino acids. Produced via immunoSEQ multiplex PCR; TCRdb's table is partial and in-frame only. Here the sample spans about 160,000 clones, more than 70% being singletons. Adults between roughly 18 and 100 years of age took part from fewer than 30 US areas. Cohort allocation depended upon clinical history that participants reported. The chain has TRBV6-5 and TRBJ2-1, with 11 bases aligning to TRBD1. The clonotype originates from a man aged 35 to 55 who had recovered from COVID-19. Sequencing used PBMCs or T cells enriched from blood (not recorded which). The CDR3: CASSYGRDRGTNEQFF. The DNA of the CDR3 is TGTGCCAGCAGTTACGGCCGGGACAGGGGGACCAATGAGCAGTTCTTC.